A single sample is the source of the 26 T cell receptor beta chains below, sequenced in a study of CD8+CD57+ T cells in acquired aplastic anemia. Both TCR beta VDJ combination and CDR3 sequence profiling were carried out. Genomic DNA was the template for this profiling. In TCRdb, the reads were re-called with MiXCR into one record per CDR3 protein. The sample shows some 170,000 distinct CDR3 sequences, 40% to 50% of them seen only once. Flow cytometry had shown expanded CD8+CD57+ cells in the patients chosen for sequencing. The specimen was sorted CD4+, CD8+, or CD8+CD57+ T cells (not recorded which) from PBMCs. All receptors come from a human donor with aplastic anemia.

This chain uses TRBV24-1 with TRBJ1-5; 11 bases map to TRBD1. Germline CDR1 reads KGHDR; CDR2 reads SFDVKD. This CDR3 is built from 16 residues. J lost 1 base, V lost 4 bases, and 2 bases had no gene match. The CDR3 spells CATSEGQGGSNQPQHF. The CDR3 DNA follows: TGTGCCACCAGTGAGGGACAGGGGGGAAGCAATCAGCCCCAGCATTTT.

Comment on this clonotype: A much larger clone differs by one base, so this may be a read error. This sequence joins TRBV19 and TRBJ1-1; D gene uncertain. The CDR3 loop spans 14 amino acids. V lost 9 bases and J 4 bases, leaving 18 bases between the germline ends. Germline CDR1 is LNHDA and CDR2 is SQIVND (reference sequence). CDR3: CASSQGGPSTEAFF. CDR3 sequence (DNA): TGTGCCAGCAGCCAAGGCGGACCGAGCACTGAAGCTTTCTTT.

This clonotype has just a few counts. V usage is TRBV11-2 and J usage is TRBJ2-1; tentatively, D is TRBD2 (6 bases). Trimming took 5 bases from V and 10 from J, leaving 21 bases between them. The CDR3 length is 15 residues. Germline loops: CDR1 SGHAT, CDR2 FQNNGV. The CDR3 nucleotides read TGTGCCAGCAGCCACCCCTGGGGCGGGATCGGAGAGCAGTTCTTC. It yields the protein CASSHPWGGIGEQFF.

This clonotype showed up many times. The chain uses TRBV19 and TRBJ1-3; D gene ambiguous. CDR3 length: 13 residues. The ends were cut back, 10 bases at V and 2 bases at J, with 12 bases in the middle. Per the germline V gene, CDR1 is LNHDA and CDR2 is SQIVND (reference sequence). The CDR3 protein is CATFFGTGNTIYF. The CDR3 DNA is TGTGCCACCTTCTTCGGGACTGGAAACACCATATATTTT.

The chain combines TRBV19 with TRBJ1-2; D uncertain. The germline CDR1 and CDR2 sequences are LNHDA and SQIVND (reference sequence). Between the trimmed V and J ends, which lost 8 bases and 0 bases, there was a span of 13 bases. The CDR3 length is 14 residues. DNA of the CDR3: TGTGCCAGTTGCGTCGTCGGAACTAACTATGGCTACACCTTC. Its translation: CASCVVGTNYGYTF.

This clonotype occurred many times. The V gene is TRBV9, the J gene TRBJ1-1; D is possibly TRBD1 (6 bases). The germline V gene has CDR1 SGDLS and CDR2 YYNGEE. V was cut by 0 bases and J by 1 base, with 13 bases left in between. The CDR3 covers 16 residues. The CDR3 DNA is TGTGCCAGCAGCGTAGGTATGGACAGATGGAACACTGAAGCTTTCTTT. This gives the protein CASSVGMDRWNTEAFF.

The genes are TRBV10-3 and TRBJ2-7; D is unresolved. This CDR3 region has 13 residues. Per germline, CDR1 ENHRY and CDR2 SYGVKD. The ends were cut back, 2 bases at V and 3 bases at J, with 8 bases in the middle. The chain's CDR3 is CAISEGFLYEQYF. The CDR3 region has the DNA TGTGCCATCAGTGAGGGTTTCCTCTACGAGCAGTACTTC.

This clonotype has more than one count but fewer than ten. This chain links TRBV19 with TRBJ2-7, with TRBD1 identical over 8 bases. V was pared by 6 bases and J by 0 bases, with 7 bases of the junction left unmatched. From germline, CDR1 is LNHDA and CDR2 SQIVND (reference sequence). The CDR3 consists of 15 residues. The CDR3 DNA reads TGTGCCAGTAGAGGAACAGGACAGGGCTCCTACGAGCAGTACTTC. Its protein product is CASRGTGQGSYEQYF.

The chain combines TRBV24-1 with TRBJ1-5; D may be TRBD1 (5 bases). The CDR3 extends over 15 amino acids. Germline CDR1 is KGHDR and CDR2 is SFDVKD. The V end was cut by 2 bases, the J end by 6 bases, with 13 bases between. CDR3 in amino acids: CATSDYRGIGQPQHF. In DNA, the CDR3 is TGTGCCACCAGTGATTATCGGGGGATCGGTCAGCCCCAGCATTTT.

The chain couples TRBV6-5 to TRBJ1-2; 7 bases match TRBD1. Germline V gene sequence: CDR1 MNHEY, CDR2 SVGAGI. V lost 0 bases, J lost 8 bases, and 3 bases stayed unmatched. This CDR3 has 13 amino acids. This CDR3 reads CASSYSGQNGYTF. CDR3 coding DNA: TGTGCCAGCAGTTACTCGGGACAGAACGGCTACACCTTC.

In this sample, this clonotype turned up many times. The J gene is TRBJ2-1, the V gene TRBV20-1; 10 positions match TRBD2. From germline, CDR1 is DFQATT and CDR2 SNEGSKA (reference sequence). J was trimmed by 7 bases and V by 3 bases; bases with no gene match: 6. There are 14 residues in the CDR3. CDR3 amino acids: CSASGGLAANEQFF. CDR3 sequence (DNA): TGCAGTGCTAGTGGTGGACTAGCGGCTAATGAGCAGTTCTTC.

Of note for this clonotype: A much larger clone lies one base from this, so it may be a read error. This chain uses TRBV19 with TRBJ2-4; D gene ambiguous. This CDR3 contains 16 residues. V lost 7 bases and J lost 0, with 16 bases in between. CDR1 and CDR2 (germline): LNHDA, SQIVND (reference sequence). CDR3 loop: CASNNERTVAKNIQYF. In DNA form, the CDR3 reads TGTGCCAGTAATAATGAACGGACGGTAGCCAAAAACATTCAGTACTTC.

This clonotype was seen repeatedly, ten times or more. The chain carries TRBV7-8 and TRBJ2-5; D is perhaps TRBD1 or TRBD2 (5 bases each). Trimming shortened V by 1 base and J by 2 bases, and 8 bases separated the two germline ends. The CDR3 contains 14 residues. Germline CDR1 is SGHVS and CDR2 is FQNEAQ. CDR3 amino acids: CASSLGQRQETQYF. The CDR3 region has the DNA TGTGCCAGCAGCTTAGGACAGCGGCAAGAGACCCAGTACTTC.

This clonotype has ten or more counts. The chain combines TRBV7-2 with TRBJ1-5; a possible D gene is TRBD1 (5 bases). Germline V gene lookup returns CDR1 SGHTA and CDR2 FQGNSA. Deletions cut 3 bases from V and 3 bases from J, with 12 bases between. The CDR3 runs 15 residues. The chain's CDR3 is CASSFHGGYNQPQHF. CDR3 sequence (DNA): TGTGCCAGCAGCTTTCACGGGGGTTACAATCAGCCCCAGCATTTT. Using reference TRBV7-2 and TRBJ1-5 for the parts outside the CDR3, the full variable domain is GAGVSQSPSNKVTEKGKDVELRCDPISGHTALYWYRQSLGQGLEFLIYFQGNSAPDKSGLPSDRFSAERTGGSVSTLTIQRTQQEDSAVYLCASSFHGGYNQPQHFGDGTRLSIL.

V is TRBV19 and J is TRBJ2-6; TRBD1 might be the D (5 bases). The CDR3 is 14 amino acids. With 8 bases removed from V and 2 bases from J, the gap between germline ends came to 10 bases. CDR1 LNHDA and CDR2 SQIVND come from the germline V gene (reference sequence). CDR3 in DNA: TGTGCCAGTGTTACAGGACCTGGGGCCAACGTCCTGACTTTC. It is translated as CASVTGPGANVLTF. Variable domain in full (rest from reference TRBV19 and TRBJ2-6): DGGITQSPKYLFRKEGQNVTLSCEQNLNHDAMYWYRQDPGQGLRLIYYSQIVNDFQKGDIAEGYSVSREKKESFPLTVTSAQKNPTAFYLCASVTGPGANVLTFGAGSRLTVL.

There are many counts of this clonotype. The chain recombines TRBV20-1 with TRBJ2-3; 7 bases agree with TRBD2. Germline V lookup: CDR1 DFQATT, CDR2 SNEGSKA (reference sequence). The CDR3 extends over 18 amino acids. The trim removed 5 bases at V and 1 base at J, leaving 18 bases unmatched. CDR3 bases: TGCAGTGCTCCCTATACCCGAGCGGGGTGGAATGGCACAGATACGCAGTATTTT. Translation gives CSAPYTRAGWNGTDTQYF.

The chain carries TRBV6-5 and TRBJ1-6, with D possibly matching TRBD1 (5 bases). The CDR3 totals 15 residues. In germline, CDR1 is MNHEY, CDR2 SVGAGI. Trimming pared 4 bases from V and 4 bases from J, leaving 11 bases between. CDR3 protein: CASSSWDGYNSPLHF. The CDR3 DNA sequence: TGTGCCAGCAGTTCCTGGGACGGTTATAATTCACCCCTCCACTTT.

The sample holds a few counts of this clonotype. A read error may explain this, as a much larger clone is one base away. The V call is TRBV7-2, the J call TRBJ2-5, with unresolved D. Per the germline V gene, CDR1 is SGHTA and CDR2 is FQGNSA. Trimming cost V 5 bases and J 3 bases, with 10 bases left between them. The CDR3 is 13 residues long. The CDR3 nucleotides are TGTGCCAGCAGCCCGCAGGCCAAAGAGACCCAGTACTTC. Its translation: CASSPQAKETQYF.

This clonotype was recorded at least ten times. The chain combines TRBV7-8 with TRBJ1-1; TRBD1 aligns across 9 bases. Germline V gene lookup returns CDR1 SGHVS and CDR2 FQNEAQ. This CDR3 has 13 residues. The J segment lost 3 bases and the V segment lost 9 bases, leaving 5 bases of the junction unmatched. CDR3 in DNA: TGTGCCAGTCAACAGGGGGCCTACACTGAAGCTTTCTTT. It codes for CASQQGAYTEAFF.

J is TRBJ2-7 and V is TRBV5-4; the match to TRBD1 covers 9 bases. There are 15 residues in the CDR3. The V and J ends lost 0 bases and 3 bases, in that order; junction bases with no gene match: 4. Germline V CDR1 and CDR2: SGHNT, YYREEE (reference sequence). The CDR3 region is CASSLGGQGGYEQYF. CDR3 DNA sequence: TGTGCCAGCAGCTTGGGGGGACAGGGAGGCTACGAGCAGTACTTC. Filled out from reference TRBV5-4 and TRBJ2-7, the complete variable domain reads ETGVTQSPTHLIKTRGQQVTLRCSSQSGHNTVSWYQQALGQGPQFIFQYYREEENGRGNFPPRFSGLQFPNYSSELNVNALELDDSALYLCASSLGGQGGYEQYFGPGTRLTVT.

The rearrangement joins TRBV15 to TRBJ2-7; 8 nucleotides agree with TRBD1. There are 14 residues in the CDR3. Trimming cost V 4 bases and J 3 bases; bases outside gene matches: 5. Germline V lookup: CDR1 LNHNV, CDR2 YYDKDF (reference sequence). For the CDR3, the DNA is TGTGCCACCAGCAAGGGACAGGTCCTCTACGAGCAGTACTTC. Translating it yields CATSKGQVLYEQYF.

This rearrangement joins TRBV20-1 to TRBJ1-2; D remains unclear. The CDR3 totals 13 residues. Germline CDR1 DFQATT, CDR2 SNEGSKA (reference sequence). Trimming shortened V by 3 bases and J by 5 bases, and 13 bases separated the two germline ends. CDR3 in amino acids: CSASLQSGYGYTF. The DNA for the CDR3 is TGCAGTGCTAGTCTACAATCGGGATATGGCTACACCTTC.

V and J are TRBV5-4 and TRBJ1-2; 7 nucleotides agree with TRBD1. The CDR3 consists of 14 residues. Looked up from germline, CDR1 is SGHNT and CDR2 is YYREEE (reference sequence). Losses at the gene ends were 4 bases for V and 2 bases for J; bases not matched to a gene: 5. The CDR3, as DNA: TGTGCCAGCAGCAAGGGACAGCAGAACTATGGCTACACCTTC. This sequence encodes CASSKGQQNYGYTF.

This clonotype occurred a few times. The chain recombines TRBV2 with TRBJ2-4; 8 positions match TRBD1. The CDR3 has 13 amino acids. V lost 5 bases and J lost 6; bases outside the gene matches: 3. Germline V gene data show CDR1 as SNHLY and CDR2 as FYNNEI. The CDR3 spells CASSIDRGNIQYF. The CDR3 nucleotides read TGTGCCAGCAGTATTGACAGGGGAAACATTCAGTACTTC.

V and J are TRBV7-9 and TRBJ2-7; D uncertain. The length of the CDR3 is 12 residues. The germline V and J ends were trimmed by 2 bases and 3 bases, with 5 bases remaining between them. Germline CDR1 and CDR2: SEHNR and FQNEAQ (reference sequence). CDR3 sequence: CASSLLDYEQYF. The CDR3 DNA reads as TGTGCCAGCAGCTTATTGGACTACGAGCAGTACTTC.

Details on this clonotype: Being one base from a much bigger clone, this may be a read error. The chain joins TRBV6-1 to TRBJ2-7; D not certain. Trimming left V 0 bases short and J 6 bases short, with 12 bases between. Looked up from germline, CDR1 is MNHNS and CDR2 is SASEGT. The CDR3 consists of 14 residues. CDR3 DNA: TGTGCCAGCAGTGAAGCTTGGGATCCAAGCGAGCAGTACTTC. This translates into CASSEAWDPSEQYF.